Shown below are 25 T cell receptor beta chains from a single sample sequenced in a study of cytomegalovirus exposure and HLA in healthy donors (dated by TCRdb to about 2017). Libraries were built with the immunoSEQ multiplex PCR assay. For the multiplex PCR, a mixture combining 60 forward primers for TCR Vbeta segments and 13 reverse primers for TCR Jbeta segments was used. The table was pulled from immuneACCESS by TCRdb, which kept in-frame rearrangements only. Such tables lose some clones; where checked, under half of the loss comes from unresolved V genes, and the rest has no known cause. This sample is represented by 160,000 or so clones; 60% to 85% of them were singletons. Of the sample, around 5.4% is held by the ten largest clones. The sample consisted of PBMCs. The receptors originated from a man aged 40-50 years in good health and CMV-seronegative.

This chain joins TRBV5-4 and TRBJ1-1; no clear D. The germline V and J ends were trimmed by 1 base and 8 bases, with 9 bases remaining between them. Germline values: CDR1 SGHNT, CDR2 YYREEE (reference sequence). This CDR3 comprises 12 residues. CDR3: CASSLNPQEAFF. The CDR3 nucleotides read TGTGCCAGCAGCTTGAATCCACAGGAAGCTTTCTTT.

The rearrangement links TRBV19 to TRBJ2-3; TRBD1 agrees at 9 bases. Trimming at V came to 6 bases and at J to 4 bases, leaving 5 bases not matched to a gene. Germline CDR1 is LNHDA and CDR2 is SQIVND (reference sequence). The CDR3 has 14 residues. The CDR3 sequence: CASRRDRVADTQYF. The CDR3 DNA reads as TGTGCCAGTAGGAGGGACAGGGTGGCAGATACGCAGTATTTT.

The chain is built from TRBV4-3 and TRBJ2-2, with D possibly TRBD2 on 6 matching bases. Germline loops: CDR1 LGHNA, CDR2 YSLEER. The CDR3 spans 14 residues. The V end lost 0 bases, the J end lost 5 bases, and 7 bases lay between the germline ends. This CDR3 is CASSQEGRTGELFF. CDR3 nucleotides: TGCGCCAGCAGCCAAGAGGGGAGGACCGGGGAGCTGTTTTTT.

V is TRBV7-8 and J is TRBJ2-5; 10 nucleotides align to TRBD1. This CDR3 contains 17 residues. After removal of 6 bases from V and 5 bases from J, the junction contained 15 bases not matched to a gene. The germline CDR1 and CDR2 sequences are SGHVS and FQNEAQ. In DNA form, the CDR3 reads TGTGCCAGCAGTTCAGGCGGGACAGGGGTGACCCGGGAGACCCAGTACTTC. Translated: CASSSGGTGVTRETQYF.

This chain joins TRBV4-1 and TRBJ2-7; 8 bases match TRBD1. CDR3 length equals 15 residues. Germline V gene lookup returns CDR1 MGHRA and CDR2 YSYEKL. With V trimmed by 4 bases and J by 0 bases, 5 bases remained unmatched. CDR3 region: CASSRLDRGSYEQYF. The CDR3 DNA reads as TGCGCCAGCAGCCGCCTAGACAGGGGCTCCTACGAGCAGTACTTC.

The gene calls are TRBV5-1 and TRBJ2-1; 12 bases fit TRBD2. V gave up 5 bases and J gave up 1 base; unmatched junction bases: 10. Looked up from germline, CDR1 is SGHRS and CDR2 is YFSETQ. This CDR3 comprises 18 residues. CDR3 residues: CASSNPPTSGSSYNEQFF. CDR3 bases: TGCGCCAGCAGTAACCCCCCGACTAGCGGGAGTTCCTACAATGAGCAGTTCTTC.

The J gene is TRBJ1-5, the V gene TRBV6-1, with 7 bases fitting TRBD1. Trimming removed 10 bases from V and 5 bases from J; junction bases left unmatched: 8. The CDR3 loop spans 13 amino acids. CDR1 MNHNS and CDR2 SASEGT come from the germline V gene. The CDR3 DNA is TGTGCCACCCGGGACAGTGACTATCAGCCCCAGCATTTT. The encoded protein is CATRDSDYQPQHF.

This chain joins TRBV18 and TRBJ2-7; TRBD2 is a possible D gene (7 bases). The CDR3 length is 15 residues. The V and J ends lost 2 bases and 3 bases respectively, with 14 bases between them. The germline CDR1 and CDR2 sequences are KGHSH and LQKENI. In nucleotides, the CDR3 is TGTGCCAGCTCACCAGGCGGGGGCGCCGACTACGAGCAGTACTTC. Its translation: CASSPGGGADYEQYF. Together with reference TRBV18 and TRBJ2-7, the CDR3 gives the full variable domain: NAGVMQNPRHLVRRRGQEARLRCSPMKGHSHVYWYRQLPEEGLKFMVYLQKENIIDESGMPKERFSAEFPKEGPSILRIQQVVRGDSAAYFCASSPGGGADYEQYFGPGTRLTVT.

The chain carries TRBV29-1 and TRBJ2-7; no reliable D call. The germline V gene has CDR1 SQVTM and CDR2 ANQGSEA. Trimming took off 1 base at V and 3 bases at J, with 7 bases between the two ends. The CDR3 is made up of 12 amino acids. The CDR3 DNA reads TGCAGCGTTGAAGGGTCCAGCTACGAGCAGTACTTC. It is translated as CSVEGSSYEQYF.

The rearrangement joins TRBV5-1 to TRBJ2-1; 11 nucleotides match TRBD2. The CDR3 loop spans 16 amino acids. With 3 bases clipped from V and 1 base from J, the junction kept 3 bases outside the gene matches. The germline CDR1 and CDR2 sequences are SGHRS and YFSETQ. CDR3 in DNA: TGCGCCAGCAGCTGGGGGACTAGCGGATCCTACAATGAGCAGTTCTTC. It translates to CASSWGTSGSYNEQFF.

The rearrangement uses TRBV6-5 and TRBJ2-3; maybe TRBD1 (6 bases). Trimming shortened V by 6 bases and J by 4 bases, and 14 bases separated the two germline ends. The CDR3 consists of 14 residues. Germline values: CDR1 MNHEY, CDR2 SVGAGI. CDR3: CASSLYGTSDTQYF. CDR3 nucleotides: TGTGCCAGCAGCTTATACGGGACATCAGATACGCAGTATTTT.

The chain carries TRBV4-3 and TRBJ2-3, with 10 nucleotides matching TRBD2. After removal of 11 bases from V and 4 bases from J, the junction contained 9 bases not matched to a gene. The CDR3 covers 14 residues. CDR1 LGHNA and CDR2 YSLEER come from the germline V gene. CDR3 DNA sequence: TGCGCCGGGGGAAGCGGGAGGGCCTCAGATACGCAGTATTTT. Protein sequence: CAGGSGRASDTQYF.

The genes are TRBV5-8 and TRBJ2-1; D may be TRBD1 (5 bases). This CDR3 spans 15 amino acids. From germline, CDR1 is SGHTS and CDR2 YDEGEE. V lost 1 base and J lost 0, with 8 bases in between. The CDR3 sequence: CASSLLQGSYNEQFF. CDR3 coding DNA: TGTGCCAGCAGCTTGCTTCAGGGCTCCTACAATGAGCAGTTCTTC.

The chain joins TRBV2 to TRBJ2-1; 10 bases are a match to TRBD2. The CDR3 contains 15 residues. The trim removed 5 bases at V and 4 bases at J, leaving 5 bases unmatched. From germline, CDR1 is SNHLY and CDR2 FYNNEI. CDR3 sequence reads: CASSWASGSYNEQFF. In DNA, the CDR3 is TGTGCCAGCAGTTGGGCTAGCGGGAGTTACAATGAGCAGTTCTTC.

The chain employs TRBV7-2 and TRBJ2-7, with TRBD2 matching 7 bases. The germline V gene encodes CDR1 SGHTA and CDR2 FQGNSA. This CDR3 region has 14 residues. Unmatched junction bases numbered 9, after V lost 5 bases and J lost 5 bases. DNA of the CDR3: TGTGCCAGCAGCCCGAGGACTAGTAACGACGAGCAGTACTTC. The encoded protein is CASSPRTSNDEQYF. The variable domain in full, completed from reference TRBV7-2 and TRBJ2-7, reads GAGVSQSPSNKVTEKGKDVELRCDPISGHTALYWYRQSLGQGLEFLIYFQGNSAPDKSGLPSDRFSAERTGGSVSTLTIQRTQQEDSAVYLCASSPRTSNDEQYFGPGTRLTVT.

The CDR3 reads CASSPGTAGNTIYF. In nucleotides, the CDR3 is TGCGCCAGCAGCCCGGGGACAGCTGGAAACACCATATATTTT. This chain uses TRBV5-1 with TRBJ1-3; TRBD1 agrees at 7 bases. Losses at the gene ends were 4 bases for V and 2 bases for J; bases not matched to a gene: 3. The CDR3 contains 14 residues. In germline, CDR1 is SGHRS, CDR2 YFSETQ. Full variable domain (missing parts from reference TRBV5-1 and TRBJ1-3): KAGVTQTPRYLIKTRGQQVTLSCSPISGHRSVSWYQQTPGQGLQFLFEYFSETQRNKGNFPGRFSGRQFSNSRSEMNVSTLELGDSALYLCASSPGTAGNTIYFGEGSWLTVV.

The chain employs TRBV2 and TRBJ2-7; the match to TRBD1 covers 7 bases. The V gene end was trimmed by 4 bases and the J gene end by 5 bases; junction bases not matched to a gene: 5. Germline lookup yields CDR1 SNHLY and CDR2 FYNNEI. The CDR3 contains 13 residues. CDR3 coding DNA: TGTGCCAGCAGTGTTGACAGGGAGCACGAGCAGTACTTC. Amino acids: CASSVDREHEQYF.

This chain joins TRBV10-3 and TRBJ2-7, with D possibly matching TRBD1 (5 bases). Trimming took 3 bases from V and 5 from J, leaving 8 bases between them. Germline CDR1 is ENHRY and CDR2 is SYGVKD. CDR3 length: 12 residues. Written as DNA, the CDR3 is TGTGCCATCAGTGAACGCAGGGACGAGCAGTACTTC. Protein sequence: CAISERRDEQYF.

In DNA, the CDR3 is TGTGCCAGTAGCAAACGAGCGGCTAGCACAGATACGCAGTATTTT. It codes for CASSKRAASTDTQYF. The chain carries TRBV19 and TRBJ2-3, with D possibly being TRBD2 (5 bases). Germline V gene sequence: CDR1 LNHDA, CDR2 SQIVND (reference sequence). The length of the CDR3 is 15 residues. With 6 bases removed from V and 0 bases from J, the gap between germline ends came to 13 bases.

V usage is TRBV7-2 and J usage is TRBJ2-3; 8 positions agree with TRBD2. Trimming took 7 bases from V and 3 from J; bases not matched to a gene: 6. CDR1 and CDR2 (germline): SGHTA, FQGNSA. The CDR3 sequence is 14 residues long. Here the CDR3 DNA reads TGTGCCAGCATGATCGGGGGGGCGACAGATACGCAGTATTTT. As protein: CASMIGGATDTQYF.

The chain employs TRBV29-1 and TRBJ2-3, with 12 bases fitting TRBD1. The germline CDR1 and CDR2 sequences are SQVTM and ANQGSEA. The CDR3 runs to 12 residues. The J segment lost 5 bases and the V segment lost 7 bases, leaving 1 base of the junction unmatched. The CDR3 region has the DNA TGCAGCGGGGACAGGGGGCGAGATACGCAGTATTTT. The encoded protein is CSGDRGRDTQYF.

V usage is TRBV11-2 and J usage is TRBJ2-5, with 7 bases that match TRBD2. V was clipped by 5 bases and J by 4 bases; unmatched bases: 7. There are 14 residues in the CDR3. From germline, CDR1 is SGHAT and CDR2 FQNNGV. The CDR3 bases are TGTGCCAGCAGCCGGACTAGGTTGGCAGAGACCCAGTACTTC. Protein sequence: CASSRTRLAETQYF.

The CDR3 loop reads CSVGGVGQETQYF. DNA for the CDR3: TGCAGCGTGGGGGGGGTGGGTCAGGAGACCCAGTACTTC. The chain uses TRBV29-1 and TRBJ2-5; TRBD2 agrees at 7 bases. The J segment lost 5 bases and the V segment lost 6 bases, leaving 9 bases of the junction unmatched. The CDR3 is 13 residues long. In germline, CDR1 is SQVTM, CDR2 ANQGSEA.

The V and J genes are TRBV5-4 and TRBJ2-5; 7 nucleotides agree with TRBD2. J gave up 1 base and V 1 base, and 1 base lay outside the gene matches. The CDR3 runs to 14 residues. In germline, CDR1 is SGHNT, CDR2 YYREEE (reference sequence). This CDR3 is CASSLTSAQETQYF. The CDR3, as DNA: TGTGCCAGCAGCTTGACTAGCGCCCAAGAGACCCAGTACTTC.

The chain links TRBV21-1 to TRBJ2-5; the tabulated D call, TRBD2, remains unverified against the DNA. TRBV21-1 has pseudogene status. The CDR3 is 15 amino acids. The CDR3 here is CASSLRTGGQETQYF. DNA for the CDR3: TGTGCCAGCAGCCTTAGAACGGGGGGCCAAGAGACCCAGTACTTC.